Following are 25 T cell receptor beta chains from one sample sequenced in a study of Graves' ophthalmopathy and Graves' hyperthyroidism. Beta-chain TCR CDR3 regions were amplified from RNA transcripts. Following a first-round RT-PCR that used HTBI primers, a second-round multiplex PCR was carried out. TCRdb reprocessed the multiplex PCR reads via MiXCR and lists one record per CDR3 protein. Among about 550,000 distinct CDR3 sequences listed, about 35% were seen once. Sequencing was done on a sample of peripheral blood or thyroid tissue (not recorded which). The receptors were gathered from an adult man with Graves' hyperthyroidism.

This clonotype was found many times. J is TRBJ2-7 and V is TRBV12-3 or TRBV12-4, with 7 bases matching TRBD1. The CDR3 loop spans 14 amino acids. With V trimmed by 3 bases and J by 6 bases, 8 bases remained unmatched. CDR3 sequence reads: CASSFRTGISEQYF. CDR3 in DNA: TGTGCCAGCAGTTTCCGGACAGGCATCTCCGAGCAGTACTTC.

This clonotype was recorded once. This chain uses TRBV7-3 with TRBJ2-4, with 10 bases that match TRBD1. Losses at the gene ends were 6 bases for V and 4 bases for J; bases not matched to a gene: 6. The CDR3 loop spans 15 amino acids. Germline assignment: CDR1 SGHTA and CDR2 FQGTGA. The CDR3 nucleotides are TGTGCCAGCAGTGAATCGGGACAGGGGAAAAACATTCAGTACTTC. Protein: CASSESGQGKNIQYF.

This clonotype was observed at least ten times. The genes are TRBV7-8 and TRBJ1-3; no definite D call. Deletions cut 1 base from V and 2 bases from J, with 6 bases between. Germline V CDR1 and CDR2: SGHVS, FQNEAQ. The CDR3 runs to 14 residues. The CDR3 loop reads CASSLEEAGNTIYF. CDR3 bases: TGTGCCAGCAGCTTAGAAGAAGCTGGAAACACCATATATTTT.

Many counts were recorded for this clonotype. The genes are TRBV6-5 and TRBJ1-5; no clear D. CDR1 and CDR2 from the germline V gene are MNHEY and SVGAGI. V was clipped by 5 bases and J by 0 bases, with 11 bases between them. This CDR3 has 15 amino acids. The CDR3 protein is CASSGEAYSNQPQHF. The CDR3 DNA sequence: TGTGCCAGCAGTGGAGAGGCCTATAGCAATCAGCCCCAGCATTTT.

The rearrangement uses TRBV7-3 and TRBJ1-1; D remains ambiguous. Germline V CDR1 and CDR2: SGHTA, FQGTGA. V lost 1 base and J 5 bases, leaving 14 bases between the germline ends. The CDR3 sequence is 15 residues long. In DNA, the CDR3 is TGTGCCAGCAGCTTAATCACGAACAGTGGGACTGAAGCTTTCTTT. Its protein is CASSLITNSGTEAFF.

This clonotype occurred a few times. This chain links TRBV20-1 with TRBJ2-3, with TRBD1 matching 7 bases. CDR3 size: 16 residues. V shed 3 bases and J 2 bases; nucleotides not matched to a gene: 11. Per the germline V gene, CDR1 is DFQATT and CDR2 is SNEGSKA (reference sequence). CDR3 protein: CSASPGGQNPTDTQYF. In nucleotides, the CDR3 is TGCAGTGCTAGCCCAGGGGGACAGAACCCCACAGATACGCAGTATTTT.

Worth noting for this clonotype: A much larger clone sits a single nucleotide away, making a read error possible. Given the absence of the conserved phenylalanine or tryptophan at the CDR3 end, a read error is likely. The rearrangement uses TRBV7-9 and TRBJ1-2; unclear D gene. The V gene lost 3 bases and the J gene lost 7 bases, with 21 bases spanning the gap. CDR3 length: 16 residues. Germline CDR1 SEHNR, CDR2 FQNEAQ (reference sequence). CDR3 DNA sequence: TGTGCCAGCAGCTTGGTCCACCCCGGGAGTATGTTTGGCTACACCTCC. This encodes CASSLVHPGSMFGYTS.

This clonotype was seen ten or more times. This rearrangement joins TRBV29-1 to TRBJ2-5, with TRBD1 as a possible D gene (5 bases). V lost 8 bases and J 1 base, leaving 14 bases between the germline ends. There are 13 residues in the CDR3. Germline assignment: CDR1 SQVTM and CDR2 ANQGSEA. CDR3 sequence reads: CSTTRGSQETQYF. The CDR3 DNA is TGCAGCACAACAAGGGGATCCCAAGAGACCCAGTACTTC.

This clonotype has a handful of counts. The V and J genes are TRBV12-5 and TRBJ1-2; unclear D gene. Germline assignment: CDR1 LGHNT and CDR2 FRNRAP. The V end was cut by 1 base, the J end by 5 bases, with 11 bases between. This CDR3 is 14 amino acids long. Written as DNA, the CDR3 is TGTGCTAGTGGTTTGGGCCCGAACCCTTATGGCTACACCTTC. It encodes CASGLGPNPYGYTF.

The rearrangement links TRBV2 to TRBJ2-5; 12 nucleotides align to TRBD2. Germline lookup yields CDR1 SNHLY and CDR2 FYNNEI. V gave up 2 bases and J gave up 1 base; unmatched junction bases: 8. The CDR3 loop spans 18 amino acids. DNA for the CDR3: TGTGCCAGCAGTGAAAAGAGGGCTAGCGGGAGGGCCCAAGAGACCCAGTACTTC. Protein product: CASSEKRASGRAQETQYF.

This clonotype showed up just a few times. The CDR3: CASSLTGAGELFF. The DNA of the CDR3 is TGTGCCAGCAGTTTAACAGGGGCGGGGGAGCTGTTTTTT. The chain links TRBV12-3 or TRBV12-4 to TRBJ2-2, with 7 bases fitting TRBD1. The ends lost 2 bases at V and 8 bases at J; junction bases unmatched: 2. There are 13 residues in the CDR3.

There are many counts of this clonotype. The chain has TRBV12-3 or TRBV12-4 and TRBJ2-5; D uncertain. V shed 5 bases and J shed 5 bases, with 9 bases lying between them. This CDR3 is 12 amino acids long. CDR3 DNA: TGTGCCAGCAGTAAAAATCCGGAGACCCAGTACTTC. Translation gives CASSKNPETQYF.

The chain recombines TRBV20-1 with TRBJ2-2; possible D gene TRBD2, 6 bases. V was shortened by 0 bases and J by 7 bases, with 18 bases between the two germline ends. This CDR3 comprises 16 residues. Germline assignment: CDR1 DFQATT and CDR2 SNEGSKA (reference sequence). The CDR3 loop is CSARDPRTGVNGELFF. The CDR3 DNA is TGCAGTGCTAGAGACCCTAGGACGGGGGTCAACGGGGAGCTGTTTTTT.

This clonotype was observed a single time. V usage is TRBV28 and J usage is TRBJ1-5, with no clear D. V lost 3 bases and J lost 14, with 8 bases in between. Germline V gene lookup returns CDR1 MDHEN and CDR2 SYDVKM. CDR3 length equals 10 residues. The CDR3 nucleotides are TGTGCCAGCAGTTTTAGCTACGAGCATTTT. This sequence encodes CASSFSYEHF.

This rearrangement joins TRBV29-1 to TRBJ1-2, with a weak D call TRBD1 (6 bases). V lost 3 bases and J lost 12, with 17 bases in between. The CDR3 is 12 amino acids. In germline, CDR1 is SQVTM, CDR2 ANQGSEA. DNA of the CDR3: TGCAGCGTTGATGGGGGCCACTCTGGAAACACCTTC. It yields the protein CSVDGGHSGNTF.

This clonotype has only a few counts. V gene TRBV7-2 combines with J gene TRBJ2-7; weak D call: TRBD2 (7 bases). The CDR3 is made up of 15 amino acids. Germline CDR1 reads SGHTA; CDR2 reads FQGNSA. Trimming pared 1 base from V and 2 bases from J, leaving 12 bases between. The CDR3 is CASSLGRGPTYEQYF. The CDR3 DNA follows: TGTGCCAGCAGCTTAGGGCGGGGGCCTACCTACGAGCAGTACTTC. The whole variable domain, remainder taken from reference TRBV7-2 and TRBJ2-7, is GAGVSQSPSNKVTEKGKDVELRCDPISGHTALYWYRQSLGQGLEFLIYFQGNSAPDKSGLPSDRFSAERTGGSVSTLTIQRTQQEDSAVYLCASSLGRGPTYEQYFGPGTRLTVT.

This clonotype was found many times. The chain is built from TRBV7-2 and TRBJ2-5, with 10 positions matching TRBD2. Germline CDR1 SGHTA, CDR2 FQGNSA. After removal of 5 bases from V and 2 bases from J, the junction contained 17 bases not matched to a gene. The CDR3 totals 19 residues. The CDR3 sequence: CASSPRQGAGGPGQETQYF. CDR3 coding DNA: TGTGCCAGCAGCCCACGACAGGGAGCGGGAGGGCCGGGTCAAGAGACCCAGTACTTC.

This clonotype has a count of ten or more. The chain recombines TRBV7-2 with TRBJ2-7, with D tentatively TRBD1 (5 bases). CDR3 size: 13 residues. Per the germline V gene, CDR1 is SGHTA and CDR2 is FQGNSA. V dropped 2 bases and J dropped 5 bases, with 10 bases sitting between them. The CDR3 coding sequence is TGTGCCAGCAGCTTAACACAGGAGCACGAGCAGTACTTC. Translation gives CASSLTQEHEQYF.

This clonotype has ten or more counts. The chain recombines TRBV20-1 with TRBJ1-6; a possible D gene is TRBD1 (5 bases). Germline V CDR1 and CDR2: DFQATT, SNEGSKA (reference sequence). The V end lost 1 base, the J end lost 0 bases, and 16 bases lay between the germline ends. CDR3 length equals 18 residues. CDR3 region: CSARAGGTSSSYNSPLHF. CDR3 nucleotide sequence: TGCAGTGCTAGAGCCGGGGGAACTTCTAGCTCCTATAATTCACCCCTCCACTTT.

The chain is built from TRBV6-6 and TRBJ1-5; 11 bases agree with TRBD1. Germline assignment: CDR1 MNHNY and CDR2 SVGAGI (reference sequence). V shed 4 bases, J shed 7 bases, and the junction held 6 bases outside the gene matches. This CDR3 spans 15 amino acids. The CDR3 region is CASSSLGQGEQPQHF. For the CDR3, the DNA is TGTGCCAGCAGTTCCTTGGGACAGGGGGAGCAGCCCCAGCATTTT.

This clonotype is a singleton in its sample. The junction departs from the called germline gene at one end, perhaps through a read error. The V and J genes are TRBV7-8 and TRBJ2-2; 9 bases are a match to TRBD2. CDR1 is SGHVS and CDR2 is FQNEAQ in the germline V gene. The length of the CDR3 is 16 residues. In DNA form, the CDR3 reads TGTGCCAGCAGCCTACCCGGGTCTAGCGGGGCCGGGGAGCCGTTTTTT. Translating gives CASSLPGSSGAGEPFF. Variable domain in full (rest from reference TRBV7-8 and TRBJ2-2): GAGVSQSPRYKVAKRGQDVALRCDPISGHVSLFWYQQALGQGPEFLTYFQNEAQLDKSGLPSDRFFAERPEGSVSTLKIQRTQQEDSAVYLCASSLPGSSGAGEPFFGEGSRLTVL.

This chain joins TRBV11-3 and TRBJ2-5; D possibly uses TRBD1 or TRBD2 (7 bases each). Trimming removed 5 bases at V and 4 bases at J, with 20 bases between. The CDR3 is made up of 16 amino acids. From germline, CDR1 is SGHNT and CDR2 YENEEA. The CDR3 DNA reads as TGTGCCAGCAGCCGTGGGTTGACAGGGAGGGGAGAGACCCAGTACTTC. Its translation is CASSRGLTGRGETQYF.

The table lists this clonotype with many counts. The chain employs TRBV25-1 and TRBJ2-6, with unresolved D. Trimming removed 7 bases at V and 2 bases at J, with 9 bases between. Germline V gene lookup returns CDR1 MGHDK and CDR2 SYGVNS. The CDR3 length is 14 residues. The CDR3 DNA sequence: TGTGCCAGCACTAAGGGTACTGGGGCCAACGTCCTGACTTTC. Protein sequence: CASTKGTGANVLTF.

This clonotype was counted a few times. This rearrangement joins TRBV7-8 to TRBJ2-7; D uncertain. CDR3 length equals 13 residues. Germline CDR1 SGHVS, CDR2 FQNEAQ. Trimming took 3 bases from V and 1 from J, leaving 7 bases between them. CDR3 loop: CASSFYGSYEQYF. In nucleotides, the CDR3 is TGTGCCAGCAGCTTCTACGGTTCCTACGAGCAGTACTTC. Full variable domain (remainder filled in from reference TRBV7-8 and TRBJ2-7): GAGVSQSPRYKVAKRGQDVALRCDPISGHVSLFWYQQALGQGPEFLTYFQNEAQLDKSGLPSDRFFAERPEGSVSTLKIQRTQQEDSAVYLCASSFYGSYEQYFGPGTRLTVT.

This sequence joins TRBV12-1 and TRBJ2-5; the DNA was not compared with TRBD2, the D call given in the table. TRBV12-1 is a known pseudogene. This CDR3 has 16 amino acids. Here the CDR3 reads CASSFGLAGIRETQYF. The CDR3 DNA is TGTGCCAGCAGCTTTGGACTAGCGGGAATCAGGGAGACCCAGTACTTC.